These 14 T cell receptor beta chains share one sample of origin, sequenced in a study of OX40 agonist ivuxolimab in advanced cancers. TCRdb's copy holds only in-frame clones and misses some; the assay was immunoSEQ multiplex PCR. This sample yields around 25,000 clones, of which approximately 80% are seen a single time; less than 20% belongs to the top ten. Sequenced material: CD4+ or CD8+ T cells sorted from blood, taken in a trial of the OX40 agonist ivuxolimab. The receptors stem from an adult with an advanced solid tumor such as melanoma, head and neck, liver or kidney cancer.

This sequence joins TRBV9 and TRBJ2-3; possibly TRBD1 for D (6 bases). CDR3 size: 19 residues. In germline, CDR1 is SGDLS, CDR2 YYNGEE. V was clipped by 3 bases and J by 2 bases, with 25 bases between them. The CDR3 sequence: CASSGNPRMGHRDTDTQYF. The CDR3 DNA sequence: TGTGCCAGCAGCGGAAACCCACGGATGGGACATAGAGACACAGATACGCAGTATTTT. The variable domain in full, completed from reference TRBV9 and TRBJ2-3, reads DSGVTQTPKHLITATGQRVTLRCSPRSGDLSVYWYQQSLDQGLQFLIQYYNGEERAKGNILERFSAQQFPDLHSELNLSSLELGDSALYFCASSGNPRMGHRDTDTQYFGPGTRLTVL.

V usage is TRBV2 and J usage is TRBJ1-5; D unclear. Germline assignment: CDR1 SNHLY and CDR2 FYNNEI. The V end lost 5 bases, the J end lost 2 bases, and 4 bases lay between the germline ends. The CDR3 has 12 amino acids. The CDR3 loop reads CASSPGNQPQHF. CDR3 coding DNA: TGTGCCAGCAGTCCAGGCAATCAGCCCCAGCATTTT.

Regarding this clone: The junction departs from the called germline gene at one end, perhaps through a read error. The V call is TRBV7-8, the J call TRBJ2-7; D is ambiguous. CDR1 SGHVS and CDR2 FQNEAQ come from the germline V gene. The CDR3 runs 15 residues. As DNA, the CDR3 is TGTGCCAGCAGCCCCGGCAGGATGATCTCCAACGAGCAGTACTTC. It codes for CASSPGRMISNEQYF. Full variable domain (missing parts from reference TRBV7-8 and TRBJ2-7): GAGVSQSPRYKVAKRGQDVALRCDPISGHVSLFWYQQALGQGPEFLTYFQNEAQLDKSGLPSDRFFAERPEGSVSTLKIQRTQQEDSAVYLCASSPGRMISNEQYFGPGTRLTVT.

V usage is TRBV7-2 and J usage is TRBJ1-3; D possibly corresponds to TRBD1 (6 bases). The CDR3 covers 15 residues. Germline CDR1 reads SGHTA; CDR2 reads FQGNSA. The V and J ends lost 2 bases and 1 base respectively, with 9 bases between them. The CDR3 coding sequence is TGTGCCAGCAGCTTAAATCAGGGGTCTGGAAACACCATATATTTT. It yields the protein CASSLNQGSGNTIYF.

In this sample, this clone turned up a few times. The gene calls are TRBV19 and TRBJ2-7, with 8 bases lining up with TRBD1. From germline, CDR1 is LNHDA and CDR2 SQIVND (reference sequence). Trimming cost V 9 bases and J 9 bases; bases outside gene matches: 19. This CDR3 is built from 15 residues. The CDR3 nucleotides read TGTGCCAGGACAAGACAGGGGATGGTCTACGAGTGGCAGTACTTC. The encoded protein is CARTRQGMVYEWQYF.

CDR3 in amino acids: CASSQGRQGASNEQFF. CDR3 nucleotides: TGCGCCAGCAGCCAAGGACGACAGGGGGCGTCCAATGAGCAGTTCTTC. V usage is TRBV4-3 and J usage is TRBJ2-1, with 10 positions matching TRBD1. The germline V gene has CDR1 LGHNA and CDR2 YSLEER. The J segment lost 6 bases and the V segment lost 1 base, leaving 6 bases of the junction unmatched. This CDR3 has 16 amino acids.

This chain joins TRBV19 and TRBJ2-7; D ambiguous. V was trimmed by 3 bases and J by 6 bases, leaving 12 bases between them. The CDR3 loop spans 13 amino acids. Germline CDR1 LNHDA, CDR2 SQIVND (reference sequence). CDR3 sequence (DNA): TGTGCCAGTAGTATCGGCCCCCTGGGCGAGCAGTACTTC. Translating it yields CASSIGPLGEQYF. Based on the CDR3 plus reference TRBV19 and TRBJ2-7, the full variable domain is DGGITQSPKYLFRKEGQNVTLSCEQNLNHDAMYWYRQDPGQGLRLIYYSQIVNDFQKGDIAEGYSVSREKKESFPLTVTSAQKNPTAFYLCASSIGPLGEQYFGPGTRLTVT.

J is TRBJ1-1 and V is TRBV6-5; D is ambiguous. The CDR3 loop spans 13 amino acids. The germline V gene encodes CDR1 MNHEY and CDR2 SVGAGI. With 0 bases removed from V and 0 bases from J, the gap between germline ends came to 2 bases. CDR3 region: CASSYSMNTEAFF. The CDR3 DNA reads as TGTGCCAGCAGTTACTCTATGAACACTGAAGCTTTCTTT.

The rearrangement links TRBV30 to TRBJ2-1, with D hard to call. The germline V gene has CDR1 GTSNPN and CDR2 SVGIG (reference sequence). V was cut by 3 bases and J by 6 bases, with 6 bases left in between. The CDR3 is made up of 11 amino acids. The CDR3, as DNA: TGTGCCTGGAGGGCAATCAATGAGCAGTTCTTC. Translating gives CAWRAINEQFF. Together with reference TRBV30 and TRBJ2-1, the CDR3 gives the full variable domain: SQTIHQWPATLVQPVGSPLSLECTVEGTSNPNLYWYRQAAGRGLQLLFYSVGIGQISSEVPQNLSASRPQDRQFILSSKKLLLSDSGFYLCAWRAINEQFFGPGTRLTVL.

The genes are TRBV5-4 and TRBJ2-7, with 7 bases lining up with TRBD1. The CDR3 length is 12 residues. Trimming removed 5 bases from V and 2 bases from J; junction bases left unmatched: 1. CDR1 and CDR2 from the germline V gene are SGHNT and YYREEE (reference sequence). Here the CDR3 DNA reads TGTGCCAGCAGGGGACAGACCTACGAGCAGTACTTC. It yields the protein CASRGQTYEQYF.

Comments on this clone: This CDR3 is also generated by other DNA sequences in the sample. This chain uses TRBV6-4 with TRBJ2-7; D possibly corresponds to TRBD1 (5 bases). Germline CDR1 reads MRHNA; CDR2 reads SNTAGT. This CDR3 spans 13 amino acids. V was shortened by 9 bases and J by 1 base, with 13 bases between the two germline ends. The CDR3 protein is CASSKGSSYEQYF. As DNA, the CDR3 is TGTGCCAGTAGTAAGGGGTCTTCCTACGAGCAGTACTTC.

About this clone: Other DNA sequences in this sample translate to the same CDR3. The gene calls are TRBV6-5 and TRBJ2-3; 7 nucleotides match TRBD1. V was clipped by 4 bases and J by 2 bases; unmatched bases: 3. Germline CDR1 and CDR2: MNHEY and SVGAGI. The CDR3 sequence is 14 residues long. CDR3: CASSSGQHTDTQYF. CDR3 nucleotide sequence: TGTGCCAGCAGTTCGGGACAGCACACAGATACGCAGTATTTT.

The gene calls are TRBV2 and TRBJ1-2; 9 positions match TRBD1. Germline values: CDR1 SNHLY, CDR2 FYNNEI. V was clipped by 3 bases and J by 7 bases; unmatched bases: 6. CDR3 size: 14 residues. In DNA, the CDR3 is TGTGCCAGCAGTGATTTAAGGACAGGGGCTGGCTACACCTTC. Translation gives CASSDLRTGAGYTF. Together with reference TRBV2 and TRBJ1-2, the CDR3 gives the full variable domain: EPEVTQTPSHQVTQMGQEVILRCVPISNHLYFYWYRQILGQKVEFLVSFYNNEISEKSEIFDDQFSVERPDGSNFTLKIRSTKLEDSAMYFCASSDLRTGAGYTFGSGTRLTVV.

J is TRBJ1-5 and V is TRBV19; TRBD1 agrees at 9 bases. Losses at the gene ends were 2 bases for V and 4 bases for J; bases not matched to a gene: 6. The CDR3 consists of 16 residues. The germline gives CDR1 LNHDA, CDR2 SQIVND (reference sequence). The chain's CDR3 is CASSIRDRALNQPQHF. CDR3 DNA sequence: TGTGCCAGTAGTATAAGGGACAGGGCTCTAAATCAGCCCCAGCATTTT.